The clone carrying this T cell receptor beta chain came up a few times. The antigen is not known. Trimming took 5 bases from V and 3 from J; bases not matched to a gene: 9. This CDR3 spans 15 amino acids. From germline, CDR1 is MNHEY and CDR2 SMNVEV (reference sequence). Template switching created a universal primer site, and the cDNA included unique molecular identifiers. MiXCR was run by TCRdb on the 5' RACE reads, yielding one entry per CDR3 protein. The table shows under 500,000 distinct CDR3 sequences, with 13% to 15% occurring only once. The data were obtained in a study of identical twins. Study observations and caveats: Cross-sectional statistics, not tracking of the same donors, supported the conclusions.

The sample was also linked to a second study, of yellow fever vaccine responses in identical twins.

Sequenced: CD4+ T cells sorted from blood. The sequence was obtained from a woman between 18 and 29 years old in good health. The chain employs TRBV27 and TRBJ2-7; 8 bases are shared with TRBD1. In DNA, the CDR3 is TGTGCCAGCAGTGACAGGGGAGTGACCTACTACGAGCAGTACTTC. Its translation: CASSDRGVTYYEQYF.